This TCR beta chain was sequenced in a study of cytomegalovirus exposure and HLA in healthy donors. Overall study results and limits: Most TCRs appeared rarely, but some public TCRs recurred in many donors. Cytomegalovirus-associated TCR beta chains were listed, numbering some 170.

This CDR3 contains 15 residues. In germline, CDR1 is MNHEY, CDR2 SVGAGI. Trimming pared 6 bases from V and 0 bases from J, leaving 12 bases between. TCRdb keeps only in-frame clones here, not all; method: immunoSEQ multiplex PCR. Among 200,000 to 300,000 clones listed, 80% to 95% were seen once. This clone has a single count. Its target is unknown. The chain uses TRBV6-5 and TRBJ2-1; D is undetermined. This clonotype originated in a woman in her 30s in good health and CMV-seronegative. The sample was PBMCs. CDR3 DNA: TGTGCCAGCAGCCCCGGAGCTGACTCCTACAATGAGCAGTTCTTC. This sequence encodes CASSPGADSYNEQFF.